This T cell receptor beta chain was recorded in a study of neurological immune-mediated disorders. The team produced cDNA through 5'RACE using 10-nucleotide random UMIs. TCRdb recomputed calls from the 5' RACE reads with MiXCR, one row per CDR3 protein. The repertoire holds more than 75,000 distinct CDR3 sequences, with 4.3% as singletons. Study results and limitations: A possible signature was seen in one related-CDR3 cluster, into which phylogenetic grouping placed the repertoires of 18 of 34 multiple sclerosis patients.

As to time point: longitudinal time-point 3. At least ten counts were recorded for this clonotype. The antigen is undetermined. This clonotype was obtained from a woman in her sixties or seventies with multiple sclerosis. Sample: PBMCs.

The CDR3 nucleotides read TGCGCCAGCAGCTTGGGGCAGGGAGGAGAGACCCAGTACTTC. It specifies CASSLGQGGETQYF. The J gene is TRBJ2-5, the V gene TRBV5-1, with D possibly TRBD2 on 6 matching bases. Trimming left V 0 bases short and J 4 bases short, with 10 bases between. Germline loops: CDR1 SGHRS, CDR2 YFSETQ. The CDR3 contains 14 residues.